This T cell receptor beta chain was identified in a study of CD8 T cells in Susac syndrome. Reverse transcription of about 0.45 to 1 ug RNA was performed with random hexamers. Each CDR3 protein gets one entry after TCRdb re-called the immunoSEQ multiplex PCR reads with MiXCR. This sample has around 280,000 distinct CDR3 sequences, with about 88% found just once. Each multiple sclerosis control was a treatment-naive patient with relapsing-remitting disease that was either stable or active. This TCR was sampled from a human donor with multiple sclerosis. The sequenced sample was CD8+ T cells from PBMCs.

The CDR3 DNA follows: TGCATCGCAGGGCGGGGTGGCAATGAGCAGTTCTTC. Its protein product is CIAGRGGNEQFF. The chain joins TRBV29-1 to TRBJ2-1, with D perhaps TRBD2 (6 bases). CDR3 length: 12 residues. Germline assignment: CDR1 SQVTM and CDR2 ANQGSEA.